Each of the 25 T cell receptor beta chains below was sequenced from the same sample in a study of shared clonotypes between healthy human individuals. Method: immunoSEQ multiplex PCR; TCRdb's copy keeps in-frame clones and lacks some. The sample has just over 2,000,000 clones, roughly 95% seen once. Sequences were obtained from naive CD4+ T cells sorted from blood. Described subset: CD45RA+ positively selected. The origin of the receptors is a man younger than 35 in good health.

This chain uses TRBV5-1 with TRBJ2-3, with D uncertain. Trimming took 5 bases from V and 3 from J, leaving 4 bases between them. Germline V gives CDR1 SGHRS, CDR2 YFSETQ. CDR3 length: 11 amino acids. The CDR3 sequence is CASRDTDTQYF. As DNA, the CDR3 is TGCGCCAGCAGGGATACAGATACGCAGTATTTT.

In DNA, the CDR3 is TGTGCCAGCAGTTTATCCAAAATAAGCGGGGACACCCATTTCTTC. This translates into CASSLSKISGDTHFF. The V gene is TRBV28, the J gene TRBJ2-1; maybe TRBD2 (7 bases). V was clipped by 1 base and J by 16 bases, with 23 bases between them. Per germline, CDR1 MDHEN and CDR2 SYDVKM. CDR3 length: 15 amino acids.

The rearrangement links TRBV5-4 to TRBJ2-2; TRBD1 is a possible D gene (6 bases). V lost 1 base to trimming and J lost 0 bases, with 16 bases between them. CDR1 is SGHNT, CDR2 YYREEE, per germline (reference sequence). The CDR3 contains 18 residues. The CDR3 is CASSLNPGTSANTGELFF. CDR3 sequence (DNA): TGTGCCAGCAGCTTGAACCCCGGGACATCTGCGAACACCGGGGAGCTGTTTTTT. Filled out from reference TRBV5-4 and TRBJ2-2, the complete variable domain reads ETGVTQSPTHLIKTRGQQVTLRCSSQSGHNTVSWYQQALGQGPQFIFQYYREEENGRGNFPPRFSGLQFPNYSSELNVNALELDDSALYLCASSLNPGTSANTGELFFGEGSRLTVL.

The chain carries TRBV5-6 and TRBJ2-7, with D possibly being TRBD2 (6 bases). This CDR3 comprises 15 residues. Deletions cut 4 bases from V and 3 bases from J, with 17 bases between. The germline CDR1 and CDR2 sequences are SGHDT and YYEEEE. In DNA form, the CDR3 reads TGTGCCAGCAGCCCCCCGGGACTCCTGTACTACGAGCAGTACTTC. This encodes CASSPPGLLYYEQYF.

The V and J genes are TRBV28 and TRBJ1-2; 11 bases line up with TRBD1. The CDR3 has 14 residues. The germline gives CDR1 MDHEN, CDR2 SYDVKM. J was trimmed by 8 bases and V by 6 bases; bases with no gene match: 8. The CDR3 nucleotides are TGTGCCAGCAGCGGGACAGGGGGAACGGCCGGCTACACCTTC. This encodes CASSGTGGTAGYTF.

The chain is built from TRBV2 and TRBJ2-7; 9 bases are a match to TRBD1. Germline CDR1 is SNHLY and CDR2 is FYNNEI. The CDR3 runs to 14 residues. V lost 4 bases and J lost 3; bases outside the gene matches: 4. The CDR3 sequence is CASSVDRGNYEQYF. Here the CDR3 DNA reads TGTGCCAGCAGTGTGGACAGGGGAAACTACGAGCAGTACTTC.

This chain connects TRBV10-3 to TRBJ1-4; the D is unclear. Per germline, CDR1 ENHRY and CDR2 SYGVKD. This CDR3 spans 13 amino acids. The ends were cut back, 11 bases at V and 0 bases at J, with 10 bases in the middle. The DNA for the CDR3 is TGTGCCTCGAGACATGCAACTAATGAAAAACTGTTTTTT. This codes for CASRHATNEKLFF.

The chain joins TRBV28 to TRBJ1-2; possibly TRBD1 for D (5 bases). V was clipped by 5 bases and J by 0 bases, with 7 bases between them. The CDR3 totals 13 residues. Germline assignment: CDR1 MDHEN and CDR2 SYDVKM. The CDR3 DNA reads TGTGCCAGCAGTCCGGGACCTAACTATGGCTACACCTTC. The encoded protein is CASSPGPNYGYTF.

This chain joins TRBV11-3 and TRBJ2-3; no firm D call. V lost 3 bases, J lost 1 base, and 14 bases lay in between. Germline CDR1 is SGHNT and CDR2 is YENEEA. The CDR3 extends over 16 amino acids. The CDR3 coding sequence is TGTGCCAGCAGCTTGTCGTACGGCGGACGCACAGATACGCAGTATTTT. Its translation: CASSLSYGGRTDTQYF. Full variable domain (outside the CDR3, taken from reference TRBV11-3 and TRBJ2-3): EAGVVQSPRYKIIEKKQPVAFWCNPISGHNTLYWYLQNLGQGPELLIRYENEEAVDDSQLPKDRFSAERLKGVDSTLKIQPAELGDSAVYLCASSLSYGGRTDTQYFGPGTRLTVL.

J is TRBJ2-3 and V is TRBV19, with 10 bases fitting TRBD2. This CDR3 has 17 amino acids. Germline-derived CDR1 and CDR2 are LNHDA and SQIVND (reference sequence). J was trimmed by 3 bases and V by 4 bases; bases with no gene match: 10. CDR3 nucleotide sequence: TGTGCCAGTAGTAATAGCGGGAGGCCGTTTGGAACAGATACGCAGTATTTT. It is translated as CASSNSGRPFGTDTQYF.

V is TRBV27 and J is TRBJ1-5; D is uncertain. CDR3 length: 17 residues. CDR1 and CDR2 (germline): MNHEY, SMNVEV (reference sequence). Trimming removed 3 bases at V and 2 bases at J, with 17 bases between. The CDR3 loop is CASSLGSPVGGNQPQHF. The CDR3 DNA sequence: TGTGCCAGCAGTTTGGGGTCCCCGGTTGGAGGCAATCAGCCCCAGCATTTT.

J is TRBJ2-3 and V is TRBV28; no definite D call. Trimming cost V 3 bases and J 0 bases, with 7 bases left between them. Germline CDR1 reads MDHEN; CDR2 reads SYDVKM. The CDR3 is 14 amino acids. CDR3 sequence: CASSLIPSTDTQYF. For the CDR3, the DNA is TGTGCCAGCAGTTTGATCCCCAGCACAGATACGCAGTATTTT. Looking up the rest from reference TRBV28 and TRBJ2-3 gives the full variable domain: DVKVTQSSRYLVKRTGEKVFLECVQDMDHENMFWYRQDPGLGLRLIYFSYDVKMKEKGDIPEGYSVSREKKERFSLILESASTNQTSMYLCASSLIPSTDTQYFGPGTRLTVL.

This chain links TRBV25-1 with TRBJ1-4, with TRBD1 matching 8 bases. This CDR3 comprises 14 residues. Looked up from germline, CDR1 is MGHDK and CDR2 is SYGVNS. Trimming cost V 6 bases and J 7 bases; bases outside gene matches: 7. Written as DNA, the CDR3 is TGTGCCAGCAGCGCAGGGGGCCCGGTTGAAAAACTGTTTTTT. It codes for CASSAGGPVEKLFF.

This CDR3 reads CASSQETGVARNEQYF. In DNA form, the CDR3 reads TGCGCCAGCAGCCAAGAAACGGGGGTAGCGAGAAACGAGCAGTACTTC. The rearrangement joins TRBV4-3 to TRBJ2-7; TRBD2 is a possible D gene (6 bases). CDR3 length equals 16 residues. V was pared by 0 bases and J by 5 bases, with 17 bases between. Germline CDR1 LGHNA, CDR2 YSLEER.

This clone has a handful of counts. This chain links TRBV2 with TRBJ1-6; D unclear. CDR3 length: 12 residues. Deletions cut 5 bases from V and 9 bases from J, with 8 bases between. Germline values: CDR1 SNHLY, CDR2 FYNNEI. In DNA, the CDR3 is TGTGCCAGCAGTACAGCCTCTTCACCCCTCCACTTT. As protein: CASSTASSPLHF.

The chain combines TRBV9 with TRBJ1-3, with D tentatively TRBD1 (5 bases). The CDR3 consists of 16 residues. Germline CDR1 and CDR2: SGDLS and YYNGEE. The V and J ends lost 6 bases and 0 bases respectively, with 16 bases between them. CDR3 loop: CASTPGETRSGNTIYF. The CDR3 DNA reads as TGTGCCAGCACCCCGGGGGAGACACGCTCTGGAAACACCATATATTTT. The full variable domain, in which reference TRBV9 and TRBJ1-3 provide the parts outside the CDR3, is DSGVTQTPKHLITATGQRVTLRCSPRSGDLSVYWYQQSLDQGLQFLIQYYNGEERAKGNILERFSAQQFPDLHSELNLSSLELGDSALYFCASTPGETRSGNTIYFGEGSWLTVV.

In the case of this clone: The junction departs from the called germline gene at one end, perhaps through a read error. The chain is built from TRBV7-9 and TRBJ2-1; 8 bases are a match to TRBD2. Looked up from germline, CDR1 is SEHNR and CDR2 is FQNEAQ (reference sequence). The CDR3 sequence is 16 residues long. CDR3 sequence: CASSLVRTSSDNEQFF. The CDR3 bases are TGTGCCAGCAGCTTAGTTCGGACTAGCTCCGACAATGAGCAGTTCTTC.

V usage is TRBV6-6 and J usage is TRBJ2-7, with D perhaps matching TRBD1 or TRBD2 (6 bases each). Germline CDR1 reads MNHNY; CDR2 reads SVGAGI (reference sequence). The V end lost 2 bases, the J end lost 6 bases, and 8 bases lay between the germline ends. CDR3 length: 12 amino acids. The CDR3 loop reads CASSYPGAEQYF. The CDR3 DNA follows: TGTGCCAGCAGTTACCCGGGGGCCGAGCAGTACTTC.

The chain links TRBV30 to TRBJ1-1; 9 bases match TRBD1. This CDR3 region has 15 residues. The germline gives CDR1 GTSNPN, CDR2 SVGIG (reference sequence). V lost 0 bases, J lost 5 bases, and 7 bases stayed unmatched. Here the CDR3 DNA reads TGTGCCTGGAGTGTACAGGGGGCGTCGAGGACTGAAGCTTTCTTT. This codes for CAWSVQGASRTEAFF.

Notes on this clone: This sample also contains other DNA sequences that code for the same CDR3. The chain combines TRBV30 with TRBJ1-4; D unresolved. This CDR3 region has 11 residues. The germline V gene has CDR1 GTSNPN and CDR2 SVGIG (reference sequence). The V end was cut by 4 bases, the J end by 4 bases, with 4 bases between. The CDR3 DNA is TGTGCCTGGAAGGGTAATGAAAAACTGTTTTTT. Translation: CAWKGNEKLFF.

The chain carries TRBV4-1 and TRBJ2-6; the D is unclear. CDR3 length equals 16 residues. Germline-derived CDR1 and CDR2 are MGHRA and YSYEKL. V lost 2 bases to trimming and J lost 0 bases, with 8 bases between them. CDR3 sequence (DNA): TGCGCCAGCAGCCAATCCTTCTCCTCTGGGGCCAACGTCCTGACTTTC. It specifies CASSQSFSSGANVLTF.

The gene calls are TRBV12-5 and TRBJ1-1, with D possibly being TRBD1 (5 bases). The CDR3 spans 12 residues. V was shortened by 7 bases and J by 11 bases, with 17 bases between the two germline ends. Germline V gene sequence: CDR1 LGHNT, CDR2 FRNRAP. The DNA of the CDR3 is TGTGCTAGTGCCACCGACGGAAAGGGGGCTTTCTTT. This gives the protein CASATDGKGAFF.

The chain recombines TRBV9 with TRBJ1-1, with D maybe TRBD1 (5 bases). The CDR3 length is 15 residues. The V gene's germline CDR1 is SGDLS and CDR2 YYNGEE. V lost 5 bases, J lost 1 base, and 15 bases lay in between. CDR3 DNA sequence: TGTGCCAGCAGTCTTACCGGGACGGCGAACACTGAAGCTTTCTTT. Translating gives CASSLTGTANTEAFF.

V is TRBV4-2 and J is TRBJ2-2; 10 positions agree with TRBD2. The CDR3 totals 16 residues. Germline loops: CDR1 LGHNA, CDR2 YNFKEQ. After removal of 0 bases from V and 6 bases from J, the junction contained 4 bases not matched to a gene. Here the CDR3 reads CASSQDLTSGAGELFF. The DNA for the CDR3 is TGTGCCAGCAGCCAAGATCTCACTAGCGGGGCCGGGGAGCTGTTTTTT.

This chain uses TRBV19 with TRBJ2-7; 14 bases are a match to TRBD2. The CDR3 extends over 17 amino acids. CDR1 and CDR2 (germline): LNHDA, SQIVND (reference sequence). With 3 bases clipped from V and 6 bases from J, the junction kept 10 bases outside the gene matches. The CDR3 sequence: CASSILGTSGGTIEQYF. DNA for the CDR3: TGTGCCAGTAGTATCCTCGGGACTAGCGGGGGAACAATCGAGCAGTACTTC. Full variable domain (remainder filled in from reference TRBV19 and TRBJ2-7): DGGITQSPKYLFRKEGQNVTLSCEQNLNHDAMYWYRQDPGQGLRLIYYSQIVNDFQKGDIAEGYSVSREKKESFPLTVTSAQKNPTAFYLCASSILGTSGGTIEQYFGPGTRLTVT.